These 10 T cell receptor beta chains were sequenced from one sample in a study of a mutant IDH1 vaccine in newly diagnosed glioma. The sample's time point: week 5, during vaccination. All doses held 300 ug of mutant IDH1 20-mer peptide, with topical imiquimod. Their antigens remain unidentified. Clones were read by immunoSEQ multiplex PCR, and TCRdb kept only the in-frame ones, dropping some. In the table there are about 60,000 clones, about 86% of which are singletons. The specimen was PBMCs, collected from a glioma patient whose treatment included an IDH1 peptide vaccine. These receptors were obtained from a woman aged 45 to 65 with glioma.

A few counts support this clone. V and J are TRBV4-1 and TRBJ1-4; D is undetermined. The germline V gene has CDR1 MGHRA and CDR2 YSYEKL. V lost 0 bases and J lost 8, with 7 bases in between. The CDR3 runs to 13 residues. CDR3 protein: CASSQDRSEKLFF. CDR3 sequence (DNA): TGCGCCAGCAGCCAAGATCGTTCGGAAAAACTGTTTTTT.

V is TRBV6-6 and J is TRBJ2-7; 8 nucleotides agree with TRBD1. V shed 2 bases, J shed 7 bases, and the junction held 10 bases outside the gene matches. The CDR3 is made up of 15 amino acids. Per germline, CDR1 MNHNY and CDR2 SVGAGI (reference sequence). The CDR3 coding sequence is TGTGCCAGCAGTTACGCCGGACAGGGCCATCCGGAGCAGTACTTC. It translates to CASSYAGQGHPEQYF.

The rearrangement uses TRBV7-3 and TRBJ1-1, with 7 bases fitting TRBD1. Trimming cost V 1 base and J 4 bases; bases outside gene matches: 6. This CDR3 region has 15 residues. CDR1 is SGHTA, CDR2 FQGTGA, per germline. This CDR3 reads CASSLMRAGGTEAFF. The CDR3 region has the DNA TGTGCCAGCAGCTTAATGCGGGCAGGGGGCACTGAAGCTTTCTTT.

Notes on this clone: At one end, the junction sequence differs from germline, possibly due to a read error. This chain joins TRBV5-4 and TRBJ1-4, with TRBD1 identical over 7 bases. This CDR3 comprises 16 residues. Germline lookup yields CDR1 SGHNT and CDR2 YYREEE (reference sequence). The CDR3 spells CASSFPDRAQSSMLVF. The CDR3 DNA follows: TGTGCCAGCAGCTTTCCCGACAGGGCTCAAAGTTCAATGTTGGTTTTT.

A few counts support this clone. This rearrangement joins TRBV19 to TRBJ2-1, with D possibly being TRBD2 (6 bases). Germline CDR1 LNHDA, CDR2 SQIVND (reference sequence). V was clipped by 6 bases and J by 3 bases, with 15 bases between them. The CDR3 totals 15 residues. The CDR3 protein is CASSLEGPVYNEQFF. DNA for the CDR3: TGTGCCAGTAGCTTGGAGGGGCCCGTCTACAATGAGCAGTTCTTC.

The V gene is TRBV6-5, the J gene TRBJ1-2; D gene ambiguous. Per germline, CDR1 MNHEY and CDR2 SVGAGI. This CDR3 spans 14 amino acids. V gave up 6 bases and J gave up 0 bases, with 11 bases separating them. The CDR3, as DNA: TGTGCCAGCAGGATCGGCTCCTCTAACTATGGCTACACCTTC. Amino acid sequence: CASRIGSSNYGYTF.

The chain recombines TRBV7-2 with TRBJ2-7; perhaps TRBD1 as D (6 bases). Germline V gene lookup returns CDR1 SGHTA and CDR2 FQGNSA. V was shortened by 6 bases and J by 1 base, with 19 bases between the two germline ends. This CDR3 has 16 residues. The CDR3 DNA reads TGTGCCAGCAGTTTGGGGGCAGGGTACCCGTCCTACGAGCAGTACTTC. Encoded protein: CASSLGAGYPSYEQYF.

J is TRBJ1-6 and V is TRBV27; D remains ambiguous. V gave up 3 bases and J gave up 10 bases, with 13 bases separating them. Germline CDR1 reads MNHEY; CDR2 reads SMNVEV (reference sequence). The CDR3 consists of 14 residues. CDR3 in amino acids: CASSFEGSRSPLHF. CDR3 nucleotides: TGTGCCAGCAGTTTCGAAGGGTCACGCTCACCCCTCCACTTT.

V and J are TRBV7-2 and TRBJ1-4; D is uncertain. Germline V gene sequence: CDR1 SGHTA, CDR2 FQGNSA. CDR3 length: 15 amino acids. V shed 0 bases and J shed 6 bases, with 11 bases lying between them. CDR3 residues: CASSLAGPWDEKLFF. The CDR3, as DNA: TGTGCCAGCAGCTTAGCAGGCCCATGGGATGAAAAACTGTTTTTT.

V usage is TRBV4-2 and J usage is TRBJ2-5, with D tentatively TRBD1 or TRBD2 (6 bases each). Between the trimmed V and J ends, which lost 1 base and 11 bases, there was a span of 26 bases. This CDR3 is 17 amino acids long. CDR1 and CDR2 from the germline V gene are LGHNA and YNFKEQ. The CDR3 here is CASSQASRGAPSEAQYF. The CDR3 DNA is TGTGCCAGCAGCCAAGCGTCGAGGGGGGCCCCCTCCGAGGCTCAGTACTTC.